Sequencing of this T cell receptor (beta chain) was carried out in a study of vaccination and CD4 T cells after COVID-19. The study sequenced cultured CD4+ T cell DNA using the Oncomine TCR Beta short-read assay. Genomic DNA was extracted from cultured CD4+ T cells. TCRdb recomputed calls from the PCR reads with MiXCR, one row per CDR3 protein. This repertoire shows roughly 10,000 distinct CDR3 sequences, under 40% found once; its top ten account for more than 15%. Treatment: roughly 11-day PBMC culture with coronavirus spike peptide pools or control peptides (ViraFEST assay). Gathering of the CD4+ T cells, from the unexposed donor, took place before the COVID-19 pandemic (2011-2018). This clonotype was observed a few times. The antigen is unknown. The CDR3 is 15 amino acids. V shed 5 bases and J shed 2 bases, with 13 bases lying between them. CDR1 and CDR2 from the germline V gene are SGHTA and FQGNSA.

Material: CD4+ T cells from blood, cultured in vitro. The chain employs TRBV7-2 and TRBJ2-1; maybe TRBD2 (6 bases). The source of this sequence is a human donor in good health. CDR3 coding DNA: TGTGCCAGCAGCACCACTAGCAGACCCTACAATGAGCAGTTCTTC. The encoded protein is CASSTTSRPYNEQFF.